The sample holds many counts of the clone carrying this T cell receptor (beta chain). Its target is unknown. Using RNA template, CDR3s of TCR alpha and beta were amplified with iRepertoire arm-PCR. One-step reverse transcription and amplification started from approximately 100-400 ng of tissue mRNA or PBMC total RNA. TCRdb re-analysed the multiplex PCR reads in MiXCR, keeping a single row per CDR3 protein. The table has more than 95,000 distinct CDR3 sequences, 25% to 30% seen once. This entry belongs to a study of glioma-infiltrating T cells. Study observations and caveats: Very few CDR3 sequences were shared between tissue and blood. Tissue-blood divergence was below expectation in non-neoplastic patients, above in gliomas.

Germline assignment: CDR1 DFQATT and CDR2 SNEGSKA (reference sequence). Between the trimmed V and J ends, which lost 1 base and 1 base, there was a span of 8 bases. The CDR3 length is 14 residues. Sequenced material: glioma tissue, nonneoplastic brain tissue, or PBMCs (not recorded which). The sequence was collected from a human donor with low-grade glioma or glioblastoma, undergoing nonglioma brain surgery, or in good health (not recorded which). This chain joins TRBV20-1 and TRBJ1-5; unclear D gene. DNA of the CDR3: TGCAGTGCTAGAGTGGCTGTAAGCAATCAGCCCCAGCATTTT. Its protein product is CSARVAVSNQPQHF.